One and the same sample provided the 7 T cell receptor beta chains below, sequenced in a study of CD8+ T cells in alopecia areata. Treatment indicated: oral pan-JAK inhibitor, 5-10 mg twice daily. Extracted RNA was reverse transcribed, and the resulting cDNA served as sequencing template. Measured with immunoSEQ multiplex PCR; TCRdb has only the in-frame clones, and not every one. Seen here are about 74,000 clones, around 29% observed once, and the top ten hold just under 15%. The source was CD8+ T cells sorted from blood, collected at week 4, from a patient treated with tofacitinib. These receptors all stem from a human donor with alopecia areata.

The rearrangement links TRBV13 to TRBJ2-3; TRBD2 might be the D (6 bases). The CDR3 length is 16 residues. Deletions cut 0 bases from V and 2 bases from J, with 12 bases between. Germline V gene lookup returns CDR1 PRHDT and CDR2 FYEKMQ (reference sequence). In nucleotides, the CDR3 is TGTGCCAGCAGCTTAGGCCGGGCGGGGAACACAGATACGCAGTATTTT. Protein sequence: CASSLGRAGNTDTQYF.

This clone occurred once. This rearrangement joins TRBV6-1 to TRBJ2-7; 10 nucleotides line up with TRBD1. The germline V gene has CDR1 MNHNS and CDR2 SASEGT. The CDR3 has 15 residues. The V segment lost 3 bases and the J segment 3 bases; nucleotides outside the gene matches: 5. The CDR3, as DNA: TGTGCCAGCAGTGAGGGGGACAGGGGATACTACGAGCAGTACTTC. Translation gives CASSEGDRGYYEQYF.

The chain joins TRBV30 to TRBJ2-7; D gene uncertain. CDR1 and CDR2 (germline): GTSNPN, SVGIG (reference sequence). This CDR3 contains 13 residues. V was clipped by 3 bases and J by 0 bases, with 9 bases between them. CDR3 protein: CAWRRLGSYEQYF. The DNA of the CDR3 is TGTGCCTGGAGAAGACTGGGCTCCTACGAGCAGTACTTC.

The V gene is TRBV29-1, the J gene TRBJ2-7, with D uncertain. The CDR3 loop spans 13 amino acids. Trimming stripped 4 bases from V and 1 base from J, with 11 bases between. CDR1 SQVTM and CDR2 ANQGSEA come from the germline V gene. The CDR3 DNA reads TGCAGCGTTGGTAATCTGGCGTCCTACGAGCAGTACTTC. Translation gives CSVGNLASYEQYF.

This chain connects TRBV6-5 to TRBJ2-2, with TRBD1 matching 9 bases. V lost 6 bases and J lost 3; bases outside the gene matches: 5. This CDR3 region has 15 residues. CDR1 is MNHEY, CDR2 SVGAGI, per germline. CDR3 nucleotides: TGTGCCAGCAGGGACGGGACAGGGTACACCGGGGAGCTGTTTTTT. It is translated as CASRDGTGYTGELFF.

V gene TRBV30 combines with J gene TRBJ1-1, with TRBD1 matching 8 bases. J was trimmed by 7 bases and V by 3 bases; bases with no gene match: 7. The CDR3 contains 13 residues. Per germline, CDR1 GTSNPN and CDR2 SVGIG (reference sequence). CDR3: CAWSSQGASEAFF. CDR3 in DNA: TGTGCCTGGAGCTCCCAGGGGGCGAGTGAAGCTTTCTTT. Drawing the rest from reference TRBV30 and TRBJ1-1, the complete variable domain is SQTIHQWPATLVQPVGSPLSLECTVEGTSNPNLYWYRQAAGRGLQLLFYSVGIGQISSEVPQNLSASRPQDRQFILSSKKLLLSDSGFYLCAWSSQGASEAFFGQGTRLTVV.

This clone has only a few counts. The chain is built from TRBV9 and TRBJ1-2, with D perhaps TRBD1 (6 bases). Germline assignment: CDR1 SGDLS and CDR2 YYNGEE. V gave up 2 bases and J gave up 8 bases, with 10 bases separating them. CDR3 length: 12 residues. The CDR3 DNA follows: TGTGCCAGCAGCGTGTCTGGGGGCGGCTACACCTTC. It translates to CASSVSGGGYTF.